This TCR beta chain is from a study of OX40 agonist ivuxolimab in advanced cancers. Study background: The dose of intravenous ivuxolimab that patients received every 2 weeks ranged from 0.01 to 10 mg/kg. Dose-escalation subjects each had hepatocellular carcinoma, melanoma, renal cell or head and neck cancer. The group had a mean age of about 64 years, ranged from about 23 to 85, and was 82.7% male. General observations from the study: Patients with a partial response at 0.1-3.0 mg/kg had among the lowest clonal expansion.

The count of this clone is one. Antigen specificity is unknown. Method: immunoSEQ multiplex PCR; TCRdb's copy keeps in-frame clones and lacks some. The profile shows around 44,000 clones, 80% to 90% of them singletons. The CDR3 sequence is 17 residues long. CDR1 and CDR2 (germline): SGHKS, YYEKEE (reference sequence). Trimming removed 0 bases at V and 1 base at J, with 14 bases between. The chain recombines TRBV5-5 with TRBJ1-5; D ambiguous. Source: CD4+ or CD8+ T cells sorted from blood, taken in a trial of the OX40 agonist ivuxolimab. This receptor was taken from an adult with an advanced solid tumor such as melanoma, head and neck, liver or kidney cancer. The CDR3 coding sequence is TGTGCCAGCAGCTTGGAGCCCACGCAGGTCAGCAATCAGCCCCAGCATTTT. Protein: CASSLEPTQVSNQPQHF.